This TCR beta chain stems from a study of T cell clusters in autoimmune cytopenias. As for the study in general: TRB sequencing had a median about 52,000 reads and 2,000 to 2,500 distinct clonotypes per sample. Findings and limits, study-wide: TRB repertoire shifts in secondary cytopenia and chronic lymphocytic leukemia mostly reflected lymphoma, not autoimmunity. Primary autoimmune cytopenia patients seemingly lacked the physiological T cell clusters found in healthy donors. Active autoimmune hepatitis patients had about 3.3-fold fewer exclusive TRB clusters than healthy donors.

Each sample's input was 200 to 250 ng genomic DNA, roughly 40,000 genome equivalents. Concerning this clonotype: Its specificity is not known.

This CDR3 is built from 16 residues. CDR1 and CDR2 from the germline V gene are MNHNY and SVGAGI (reference sequence). TRB rearrangements were amplified by touch-down multiplex PCR with mixed TRB-A/B primers. From its re-call of the multiplex PCR reads, TCRdb lists each CDR3 protein once, without DNA. This repertoire includes about 4,300 distinct CDR3 sequences. This receptor was identified in a human donor with an autoimmune cytopenia or autoimmune hepatitis (not recorded which). The genes are TRBV6-6 and TRBJ2-7; TCRdb's D gene call, TRBD1, goes unchecked for lack of DNA. The specimen sequenced was peripheral blood. This CDR3 is CASSYSGAGTLGEQYF.